This T cell receptor beta chain was captured by sequencing in a study of cytomegalovirus exposure and HLA in healthy donors. Study-wide results and caveats: When analyzed later, a missense DCLRE1C variant was found to be linked to TCR beta V- and J-gene trimming. The CMV antigen specificity of a few CMV-associated chains was confirmed through in vitro analysis. Across HLA loci, a later analysis found differing TCR association rates, with DRB1 most and HLA-C fewest.

The germline V and J ends were trimmed by 7 bases and 0 bases, with 13 bases remaining between them. The length of the CDR3 is 15 residues. Germline lookup yields CDR1 SGHTA and CDR2 FQGNSA. Primers included in the PCR were 60 Vbeta and 13 Jbeta primers. Some clones are missing from TCRdb's copy, which holds only in-frame ones; the method was immunoSEQ multiplex PCR. The table lists 65,000 to 80,000 clones. A remark on this clone: Its cognate antigen is unknown.

The V gene is TRBV7-2, the J gene TRBJ1-5; D might be TRBD1 (6 bases). This sequence originates from a female donor in good health and CMV-seropositive. The sample was PBMCs. The CDR3 DNA sequence: TGTGCCAGCACTGAACAGGGTACTAGCAATCAGCCCCAGCATTTT. Its protein is CASTEQGTSNQPQHF.